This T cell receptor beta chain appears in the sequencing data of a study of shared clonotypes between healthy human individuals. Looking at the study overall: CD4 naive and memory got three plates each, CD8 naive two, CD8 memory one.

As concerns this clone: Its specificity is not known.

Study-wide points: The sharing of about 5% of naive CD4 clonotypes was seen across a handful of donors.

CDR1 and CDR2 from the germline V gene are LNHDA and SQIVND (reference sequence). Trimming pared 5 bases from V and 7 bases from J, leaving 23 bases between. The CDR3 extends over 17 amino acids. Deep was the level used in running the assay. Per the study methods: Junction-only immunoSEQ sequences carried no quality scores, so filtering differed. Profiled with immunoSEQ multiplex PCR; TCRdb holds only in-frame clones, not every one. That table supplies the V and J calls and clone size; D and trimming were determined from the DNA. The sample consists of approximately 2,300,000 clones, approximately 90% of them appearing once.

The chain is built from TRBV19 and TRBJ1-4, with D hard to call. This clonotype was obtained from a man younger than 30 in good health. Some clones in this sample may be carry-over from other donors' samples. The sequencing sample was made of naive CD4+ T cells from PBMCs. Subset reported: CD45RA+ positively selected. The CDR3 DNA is TGTGCCAGTAGTCCGCAGGCCAGGCCTCTACTGGGTGAAAAACTGTTTTTT. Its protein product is CASSPQARPLLGEKLFF.